This T cell receptor beta chain was sequenced in a study of blood T cells in healthy people across ages. Study observations and caveats: Shifts in expanded clonotypes may have been confounded by donor CMV status, which was unknown. TCR beta diversity tracked closely with naive T cell percentage.

As concerns this clonotype: The antigen is not known.

Together with a sample-barcoded 5' primer, a J-beta primer mix was included in a second PCR lasting 7 to 11 cycles. TCRdb reprocessed the 5' RACE reads with MiXCR, giving one entry per CDR3 protein. The data contain just under 900,000 distinct CDR3 sequences, 29% of them seen just once; the ten biggest clones take up roughly 17%. The draw of peripheral blood yielded ten milliliters from each donor. The specimen sequenced was blood. This clonotype originated in a woman older than 75 in good health.

CDR3 in amino acids: CASSLDAGGGYTF. CDR3 nucleotides: TGTGCCAGCAGCTTAGATGCAGGGGGGGGCTACACCTTC. The gene calls are TRBV7-2 and TRBJ1-2; the match to TRBD1 covers 7 bases. The germline V gene has CDR1 SGHTA and CDR2 FQGNSA. V dropped 1 base and J dropped 8; count of bases not matched to a gene: 4. The CDR3 spans 13 residues.